These 27 T cell receptor beta chains were sequenced from one sample in a study of CD4 T cells in relation to SARS-CoV-2 and coronaviruses. For these receptors, no antigen is known. Before the COVID-19 pandemic, during about 2011-2019, CD4+ T cells were taken from unexposed donors. The cells were cultured for 9 to 11 days before CD4+ T cells were isolated. TCRdb keeps only in-frame clones here, not all; method: immunoSEQ multiplex PCR. The sample records approximately 25,000 clones, 73% being singletons. The sequencing sample was made of CD4+ T cells from PBMCs, cultured in vitro. Receptors originate from a human donor in good health.

In this sample, this clone turned up once. The gene calls are TRBV11-2 and TRBJ2-5; D is unclear. Germline loops: CDR1 SGHAT, CDR2 FQNNGV. Trimming shortened V by 4 bases and J by 1 base, and 1 base separated the two germline ends. CDR3 length: 11 amino acids. CDR3 sequence: CASSSQETQYF. The CDR3 coding sequence is TGTGCCAGCAGCTCCCAAGAGACCCAGTACTTC.

The V gene is TRBV7-6, the J gene TRBJ1-6, with 7 bases fitting TRBD1. The V and J ends lost 5 bases and 10 bases, in that order; junction bases with no gene match: 5. The CDR3 length is 13 residues. The germline V gene has CDR1 SGHVS and CDR2 FNYEAQ. Here the CDR3 DNA reads TGTGCCAGCAGCCGGACAGGCGGCTCACCCCTCCACTTT. Protein: CASSRTGGSPLHF.

The chain couples TRBV6-5 to TRBJ2-7; 7 nucleotides align to TRBD1. This CDR3 spans 12 amino acids. V lost 7 bases, J lost 3 bases, and 3 bases stayed unmatched. CDR1 and CDR2 (germline): MNHEY, SVGAGI. CDR3 DNA: TGTGCCAGCACTCGGGACAGCTACGAGCAGTACTTC. Translation gives CASTRDSYEQYF.

The DNA for the CDR3 is TGCGCCACCTCTCCGGGACGGGGACTAGCGGGAGACGGGGGGAGCATTCAGTACTTC. Translating gives CATSPGRGLAGDGGSIQYF. V usage is TRBV5-1 and J usage is TRBJ2-4; 14 bases are shared with TRBD2. The CDR3 has 19 residues. J lost 9 bases, V lost 9 bases, and 23 bases had no gene match. Germline CDR1 SGHRS, CDR2 YFSETQ.

The rearrangement joins TRBV11-3 to TRBJ1-5, with TRBD1 matching over 7 bases. Germline CDR1 SGHNT, CDR2 YENEEA. This CDR3 region has 17 residues. V dropped 3 bases and J dropped 0; count of bases not matched to a gene: 8. The CDR3 spells CASSFPYRGHSNQPQHF. The CDR3 DNA follows: TGTGCCAGCAGCTTTCCCTACAGGGGTCATAGCAATCAGCCCCAGCATTTT.

This clone was counted a few times. V and J are TRBV5-1 and TRBJ2-7; 11 positions match TRBD2. Per the germline V gene, CDR1 is SGHRS and CDR2 is YFSETQ. After removal of 1 base from V and 2 bases from J, the junction contained 8 bases not matched to a gene. This CDR3 has 17 residues. The chain's CDR3 is CASSLSSGTSGTYEQYF. CDR3 nucleotides: TGCGCCAGCAGCTTGTCCTCGGGGACTAGCGGCACCTACGAGCAGTACTTC.

The J gene is TRBJ1-4, the V gene TRBV23-1; D not resolved. TRBV23-1 is an ORF, and what it does is uncertain. The CDR3 sequence is 16 residues long. Trimming cost V 1 base and J 5 bases, with 14 bases left between them. This chain's CDR3 is CASSQWSRDLNEKLFF. The CDR3 DNA reads TGCGCCAGCAGTCAATGGTCGAGGGATCTAAATGAAAAACTGTTTTTT.

The table lists this clone with a few counts. The chain has TRBV11-1 and TRBJ2-3, with a weak D call TRBD2 (6 bases). V gave up 4 bases and J gave up 1 base, with 12 bases separating them. CDR1 SGHAT and CDR2 FQDESV come from the germline V gene (reference sequence). This CDR3 region has 15 residues. The CDR3 loop reads CASSSPGVGTDTQYF. The DNA of the CDR3 is TGTGCCAGCAGCTCACCGGGAGTGGGCACAGATACGCAGTATTTT.

V is TRBV6-6 and J is TRBJ2-5, with D unresolved. Germline V gives CDR1 MNHNY, CDR2 SVGAGI (reference sequence). V was cut by 2 bases and J by 2 bases, with 12 bases left in between. The CDR3 extends over 15 amino acids. The CDR3 region is CASSYNGPFQETQYF. In nucleotides, the CDR3 is TGTGCCAGCAGTTACAATGGGCCATTTCAAGAGACCCAGTACTTC.

This chain uses TRBV5-5 with TRBJ2-5, with a tentative D call TRBD2 (6 bases). This CDR3 is built from 14 residues. Trimming removed 9 bases at V and 3 bases at J, with 18 bases between. In germline, CDR1 is SGHKS, CDR2 YYEKEE (reference sequence). The CDR3 reads CATTPGIAEETQYF. The CDR3 DNA sequence: TGTGCCACAACCCCTGGGATAGCGGAAGAGACCCAGTACTTC. The variable domain in full, completed from reference TRBV5-5 and TRBJ2-5, reads DAGVTQSPTHLIKTRGQQVTLRCSPISGHKSVSWYQQVLGQGPQFIFQYYEKEERGRGNFPDRFSARQFPNYSSELNVNALLLGDSALYLCATTPGIAEETQYFGPGTRLLVL.

The table lists this clone with a few counts. The chain is built from TRBV19 and TRBJ1-5; 7 bases are a match to TRBD1. V shed 7 bases, J shed 5 bases, and the junction held 8 bases outside the gene matches. This CDR3 has 14 residues. Germline values: CDR1 LNHDA, CDR2 SQIVND (reference sequence). The CDR3 region is CASKVGGLDQPQHF. The CDR3 DNA follows: TGTGCCAGTAAGGTAGGGGGCTTGGATCAGCCCCAGCATTTT.

V usage is TRBV9 and J usage is TRBJ1-4; a possible D gene is TRBD1 (6 bases). The V gene lost 1 base and the J gene lost 4 bases, with 17 bases spanning the gap. CDR3 length equals 17 residues. Germline loops: CDR1 SGDLS, CDR2 YYNGEE. CDR3 in amino acids: CASSVTSGGAGNEKLFF. The CDR3 DNA follows: TGTGCCAGCAGCGTAACGTCGGGGGGCGCGGGTAATGAAAAACTGTTTTTT. The entire variable domain, with the rest obtained from reference TRBV9 and TRBJ1-4, is as follows: DSGVTQTPKHLITATGQRVTLRCSPRSGDLSVYWYQQSLDQGLQFLIQYYNGEERAKGNILERFSAQQFPDLHSELNLSSLELGDSALYFCASSVTSGGAGNEKLFFGSGTQLSVL.

The rearrangement links TRBV13 to TRBJ2-5; D unclear. Trimming shortened V by 2 bases and J by 2 bases, and 9 bases separated the two germline ends. The CDR3 spans 14 residues. Germline V gene sequence: CDR1 PRHDT, CDR2 FYEKMQ (reference sequence). CDR3 coding DNA: TGTGCCAGCAGCTTAAAGAGCGCTCAAGAGACCCAGTACTTC. This sequence encodes CASSLKSAQETQYF. The full variable domain, with the rest looked up from reference TRBV13 and TRBJ2-5, is AAGVIQSPRHLIKEKRETATLKCYPIPRHDTVYWYQQGPGQDPQFLISFYEKMQSDKGSIPDRFSAQQFSDYHSELNMSSLELGDSALYFCASSLKSAQETQYFGPGTRLLVL.

The V and J genes are TRBV19 and TRBJ2-2; 9 bases fit TRBD1. CDR1 and CDR2 from the germline V gene are LNHDA and SQIVND (reference sequence). V gave up 5 bases and J gave up 3 bases; unmatched junction bases: 4. The CDR3 has 15 amino acids. The CDR3 DNA sequence: TGTGCCAGTAGTTACCGGGACAGGGACACCGGGGAGCTGTTTTTT. Its protein product is CASSYRDRDTGELFF.

The rearrangement uses TRBV6-4 and TRBJ2-3; 8 bases align to TRBD2. V shed 4 bases, J shed 2 bases, and the junction held 2 bases outside the gene matches. Germline-derived CDR1 and CDR2 are MRHNA and SNTAGT. This CDR3 has 14 residues. The DNA for the CDR3 is TGTGCCAGCAGTGCGGGAGGGCCCACAGATACGCAGTATTTT. Translation: CASSAGGPTDTQYF.

The V call is TRBV11-2, the J call TRBJ1-2; D remains unclear. V was shortened by 2 bases and J by 8 bases, with 12 bases between the two germline ends. CDR3 length: 13 residues. CDR1 is SGHAT and CDR2 is FQNNGV in the germline V gene. CDR3 residues: CASSLRAVGGYTF. CDR3 coding DNA: TGTGCCAGCAGCTTAAGGGCGGTGGGAGGCTACACCTTC.

This chain links TRBV5-4 with TRBJ1-4; the D gene is possibly TRBD1 (6 bases). Trimming pared 5 bases from V and 6 bases from J, leaving 17 bases between. CDR1 is SGHNT, CDR2 YYREEE, per germline (reference sequence). The CDR3 consists of 15 residues. This chain's CDR3 is CASSSNRALDEKLFF. DNA for the CDR3: TGTGCCAGCAGTTCCAACAGGGCGCTTGATGAAAAACTGTTTTTT.

The chain couples TRBV2 to TRBJ1-1, with D hard to call. V lost 2 bases, J lost 1 base, and 8 bases lay in between. Germline V gene data show CDR1 as SNHLY and CDR2 as FYNNEI. This CDR3 comprises 14 residues. The CDR3 sequence is CASSEQLTNTEAFF. Written as DNA, the CDR3 is TGTGCCAGCAGTGAACAACTGACGAACACTGAAGCTTTCTTT.

V and J are TRBV27 and TRBJ2-1; TRBD1 is a possible D gene (5 bases). Between the trimmed V and J ends, which lost 5 bases and 10 bases, there was a span of 18 bases. Germline values: CDR1 MNHEY, CDR2 SMNVEV (reference sequence). The CDR3 has 14 residues. The CDR3 bases are TGTGCCAGCAGTCCAGCCCTTTTTTGGGGCGAGCAGTTCTTC. Its translation is CASSPALFWGEQFF.

The chain links TRBV5-1 to TRBJ2-1, with TRBD1 identical over 9 bases. CDR1 SGHRS and CDR2 YFSETQ come from the germline V gene. J was trimmed by 8 bases and V by 4 bases; bases with no gene match: 7. This CDR3 has 14 residues. Here the CDR3 reads CASSGDRVLDEQFF. The CDR3 DNA follows: TGCGCCAGCAGCGGGGACAGGGTACTGGATGAGCAGTTCTTC.

The CDR3 DNA is TGTGCCAGCAGCGGAGATAGCGGGAGCTCCTACGAGCAGTACTTC. Translated, it gives CASSGDSGSSYEQYF. V and J are TRBV6-5 and TRBJ2-7; 9 bases agree with TRBD2. CDR1 is MNHEY, CDR2 SVGAGI, per germline. CDR3 length: 15 residues. V lost 6 bases to trimming and J lost 0 bases; unmatched junction nucleotides: 6.

The rearrangement joins TRBV4-1 to TRBJ2-7; D possibly corresponds to TRBD2 (5 bases). Per germline, CDR1 MGHRA and CDR2 YSYEKL. This CDR3 is 13 amino acids long. The V and J ends lost 5 bases and 4 bases respectively, with 12 bases between them. The CDR3 reads CASSRAGQYEQYF. The CDR3 nucleotides read TGCGCCAGCAGCAGGGCGGGCCAATACGAGCAGTACTTC.

The V gene is TRBV20-1, the J gene TRBJ2-7; D is ambiguous. CDR3 size: 11 residues. V was trimmed by 6 bases and J by 5 bases, leaving 11 bases between them. Germline V gene sequence: CDR1 DFQATT, CDR2 SNEGSKA (reference sequence). The CDR3: CSAGPKNEQYF. The DNA for the CDR3 is TGCAGTGCGGGCCCCAAGAACGAGCAGTACTTC.

This clone has only one observation. The chain has TRBV25-1 and TRBJ1-1; tentative D call: TRBD1 (6 bases). With 2 bases removed from V and 10 bases from J, the gap between germline ends came to 23 bases. Germline lookup yields CDR1 MGHDK and CDR2 SYGVNS. The CDR3 has 16 amino acids. In nucleotides, the CDR3 is TGTGCCAGCAGTGAAGTGGGGGGCTGGGGGGTTGCGGCAGCTTTCTTT. This codes for CASSEVGGWGVAAAFF.

This clone has just a few counts. The rearrangement joins TRBV6-4 to TRBJ2-6; D remains ambiguous. Germline CDR1 MRHNA, CDR2 SNTAGT. There are 15 residues in the CDR3. V was trimmed by 2 bases and J by 0 bases, leaving 5 bases between them. CDR3 in amino acids: CASSDDNSGANVLTF. For the CDR3, the DNA is TGTGCCAGCAGTGACGACAACTCTGGGGCCAACGTCCTGACTTTC.

The rearrangement links TRBV6-5 to TRBJ2-7; a weak D match, TRBD2 (6 bases). Per germline, CDR1 MNHEY and CDR2 SVGAGI. The CDR3 is 14 residues long. Trimming shortened V by 6 bases and J by 4 bases, and 16 bases separated the two germline ends. The DNA for the CDR3 is TGTGCCAGCAGCCGCGGAGGAGGGCGTTACGAGCAGTACTTC. Residues: CASSRGGGRYEQYF.

The gene calls are TRBV7-8 and TRBJ1-4; 7 nucleotides match TRBD1. The CDR3 is made up of 15 amino acids. Trimming took 3 bases from V and 8 from J; bases not matched to a gene: 9. Germline values: CDR1 SGHVS, CDR2 FQNEAQ. The CDR3, as DNA: TGTGCCAGCAGCTTGGCCCCGGGACAGAACGAAAAACTGTTTTTT. This gives the protein CASSLAPGQNEKLFF. Together with reference TRBV7-8 and TRBJ1-4, the CDR3 gives the full variable domain: GAGVSQSPRYKVAKRGQDVALRCDPISGHVSLFWYQQALGQGPEFLTYFQNEAQLDKSGLPSDRFFAERPEGSVSTLKIQRTQQEDSAVYLCASSLAPGQNEKLFFGSGTQLSVL.